Listed below are T cell receptor beta chains from one sample, sequenced in a study of blood T cell repertoires in COVID-19. Assay: immunoSEQ multiplex PCR; the TCRdb copy retains only in-frame clones and omits some. The profile shows approximately 130,000 clones, roughly 85% of them singletons. What was sequenced was peripheral blood. The receptors were sampled from a human donor in a cohort sampled during active COVID-19. The conserved cysteine and the conserved F or W are not part of the CDR3 here. The size entry is marked missing in some rows and otherwise reads once, few, many or a size class.

clone size	V gene	CDR3 length	CDR3 protein
.	TRBV11-2	13	ASTSAGTVYNEQF
once	TRBV28	12	ASSLGSGGEEQY
.	TRBV18	15	ASSPPGVLATYNEQF
.	TRBV7-2	14	ASSPYAGTGGRGYT
.	TRBV25-1	13	ASSEYFQDIYEQY
.	TRBV4-2	15	ASSQGGGRVVSETQY
.	TRBV2	11	ASSPQNNSPLH
.	TRBV9	11	ASSLSGQETQY
.	TRBV9	13	ASSVWQSSGETQY
.	TRBV9	14	ASSVQIDGVNTEAF
once	TRBV28	8	ASSQGGYT
.	TRBV15	13	ATSRVLDSYYGYT
once	TRBV7-9	13	ASSAGTGFGNTIY
.	TRBV10-3	10	AIRGTDEKLF
.	TRBV19	12	ASSTTSGTYEQY
.	TRBV7-9	9	AISTSALAF
.	TRBV18	13	ASSPELGSGNTQY
.	TRBV11-2	9	ASSRGDTQY
.	TRBV3-1/TRBV3-2	14	ASSHHKRDRGYEQY
.	TRBV28	12	ASSSTDPNQPQH
.	TRBV5-1	13	ASSLLGSMRETQY
few	TRBV15	14	ATSRGGRGQATEAF
.	TRBV18	10	ASSPQTDTQY
.	TRBV28	15	ASSQNRWTSGFYEQY
.	TRBV6-2/TRBV6-3	15	ASSPRTPRSSNQPQH
.	TRBV11-1	15	ASSLARTSGVYNEQF
.	TRBV7-2	11	ASSLGRGEKLF
.	TRBV19	15	ASSTRDRGAGANVLT
.	TRBV11-2	13	ASSPWDTGGETQY
.	TRBV27	13	ASSLGGNRANVLT
.	TRBV19	14	ASSMRQGQRPGELF
.	TRBV5-1	12	ATQVGSGGSSQY
.	TRBV28	10	ASSPHGGEQY
few	TRBV19	11	ASSLTTGYEQY
.	TRBV3-1/TRBV3-2	13	ASSQGIGLFNEQF
.	TRBV7-9	15	ASSPAWGQGGQETQY
.	TRBV29-1	12	SVDGGLAWDTQY
.	TRBV10-3	11	APSSATNEKLF
.	TRBV11-2	15	ASSFYGASGATDTQY
.	TRBV6-1	14	ASSEVLAGIGYGYT
.	TRBV7-2	12	ASSTGRTLVGYT
.	TRBV4-2	13	ASSKSGGASYEQY
.	TRBV29-1	12	SVEGQAFNYGYT
.	TRBV10-2	13	ASRPSGTGGYEQY
.	TRBV5-1	13	ASSLTGGAGNEQF
.	TRBV5-4	13	ASSSEPGTAYGYT
.	TRBV6-6	10	ASSSADRRAF
.	TRBV2	10	ASSLQIQPQH
.	TRBV20-1	14	SASSLADFNTGELF
.	TRBV28	10	AAADTNSPLH
.	TRBV29-1	9	SVESPTEAF
.	TRBV6-5	11	ASSHTGDSPLH
few	TRBV28	13	ASSLLVRGAHTQY
.	TRBV30	10	AWSQGNYEQY
.	TRBV28	12	ASRRQGGNQPQH